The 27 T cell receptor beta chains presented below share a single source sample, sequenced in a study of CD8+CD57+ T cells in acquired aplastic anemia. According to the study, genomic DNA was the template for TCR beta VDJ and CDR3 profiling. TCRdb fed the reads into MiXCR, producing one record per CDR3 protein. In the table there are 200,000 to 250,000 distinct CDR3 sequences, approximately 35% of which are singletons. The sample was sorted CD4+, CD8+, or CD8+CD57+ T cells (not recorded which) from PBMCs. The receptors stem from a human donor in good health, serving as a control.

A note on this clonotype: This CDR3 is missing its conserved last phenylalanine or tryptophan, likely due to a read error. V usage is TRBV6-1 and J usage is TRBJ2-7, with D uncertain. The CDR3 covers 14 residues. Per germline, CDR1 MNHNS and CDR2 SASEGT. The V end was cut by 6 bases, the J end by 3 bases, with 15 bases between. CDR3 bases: TGTGCCAGCAGCCAAGGACCGGCAATCTACGAGCAGTACTCC. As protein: CASSQGPAIYEQYS.

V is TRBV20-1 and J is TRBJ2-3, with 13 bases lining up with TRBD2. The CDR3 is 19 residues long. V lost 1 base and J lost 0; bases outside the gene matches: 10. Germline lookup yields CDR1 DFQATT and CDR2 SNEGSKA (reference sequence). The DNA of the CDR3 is TGCAGTGCTAGAGCTTCGACTAGCGGGGGGACTTGGAGCACAGATACGCAGTATTTT. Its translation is CSARASTSGGTWSTDTQYF.

In DNA, the CDR3 is TGTGCCAGCAGACGACCAGCAGGAGGGGACCAGTACTTC. It yields the protein CASRRPAGGDQYF. The chain carries TRBV6-1 and TRBJ2-5; weak D call: TRBD2 (6 bases). The CDR3 contains 13 residues. Trimming cost V 6 bases and J 10 bases, with 18 bases left between them. Germline V gives CDR1 MNHNS, CDR2 SASEGT.

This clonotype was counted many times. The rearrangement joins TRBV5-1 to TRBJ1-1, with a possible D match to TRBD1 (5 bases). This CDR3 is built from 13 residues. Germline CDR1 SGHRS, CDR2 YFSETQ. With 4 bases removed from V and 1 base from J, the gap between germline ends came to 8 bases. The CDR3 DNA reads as TGCGCCAGCAGCATAGGACAGAACACTGAAGCTTTCTTT. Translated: CASSIGQNTEAFF. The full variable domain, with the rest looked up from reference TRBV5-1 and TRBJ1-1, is KAGVTQTPRYLIKTRGQQVTLSCSPISGHRSVSWYQQTPGQGLQFLFEYFSETQRNKGNFPGRFSGRQFSNSRSEMNVSTLELGDSALYLCASSIGQNTEAFFGQGTRLTVV.

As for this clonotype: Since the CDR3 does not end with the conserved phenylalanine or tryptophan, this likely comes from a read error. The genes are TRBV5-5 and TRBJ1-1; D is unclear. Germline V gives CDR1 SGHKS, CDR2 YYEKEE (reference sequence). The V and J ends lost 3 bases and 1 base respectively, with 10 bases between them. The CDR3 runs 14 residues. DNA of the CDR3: TGTGCCAGCAGCTCACAACGGGGGAACACTGAAGCTTTCCTT. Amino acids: CASSSQRGNTEAFL.

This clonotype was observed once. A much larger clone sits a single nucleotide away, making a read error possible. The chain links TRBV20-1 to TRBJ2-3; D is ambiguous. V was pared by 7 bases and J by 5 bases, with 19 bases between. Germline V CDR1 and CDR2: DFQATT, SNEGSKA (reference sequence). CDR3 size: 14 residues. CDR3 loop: CSGSWVIRLDTQYF. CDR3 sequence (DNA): TGCAGTGGTAGTTGGGTGATTCGTTTAGATACGCAGTATTTT.

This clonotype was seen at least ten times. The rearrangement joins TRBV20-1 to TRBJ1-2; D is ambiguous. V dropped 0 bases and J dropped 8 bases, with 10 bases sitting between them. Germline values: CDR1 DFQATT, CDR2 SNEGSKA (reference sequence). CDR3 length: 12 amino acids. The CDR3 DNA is TGCAGTGCTAGAGATCCGGGGAGAGGCTACACCTTC. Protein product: CSARDPGRGYTF.

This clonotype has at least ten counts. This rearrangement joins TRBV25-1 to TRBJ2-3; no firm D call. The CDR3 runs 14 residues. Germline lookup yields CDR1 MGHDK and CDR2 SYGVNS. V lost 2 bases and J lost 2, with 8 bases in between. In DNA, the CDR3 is TGTGCCAGCAGTGAAATGGCCGCCACAGATACGCAGTATTTT. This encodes CASSEMAATDTQYF.

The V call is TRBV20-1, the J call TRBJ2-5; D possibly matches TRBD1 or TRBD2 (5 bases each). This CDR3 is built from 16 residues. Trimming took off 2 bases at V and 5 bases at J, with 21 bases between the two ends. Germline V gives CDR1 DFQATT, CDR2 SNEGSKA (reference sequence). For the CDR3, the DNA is TGCAGTGCTAGATCGTTTAAACCGGGACGGCCTGAGACCCAGTACTTC. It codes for CSARSFKPGRPETQYF.

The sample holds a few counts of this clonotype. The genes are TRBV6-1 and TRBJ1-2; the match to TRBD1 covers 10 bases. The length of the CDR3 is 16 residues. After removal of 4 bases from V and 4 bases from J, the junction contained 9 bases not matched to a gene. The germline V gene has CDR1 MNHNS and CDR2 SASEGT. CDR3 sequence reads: CASSAISGTGVYGYTF. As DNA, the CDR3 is TGTGCCAGCAGTGCCATTTCCGGGACAGGGGTCTATGGCTACACCTTC.

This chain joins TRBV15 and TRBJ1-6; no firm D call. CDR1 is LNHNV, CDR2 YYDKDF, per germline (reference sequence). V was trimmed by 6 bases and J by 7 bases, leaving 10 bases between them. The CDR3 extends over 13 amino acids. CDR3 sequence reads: CATRLGFNSPLHF. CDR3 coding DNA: TGTGCCACCAGATTGGGGTTCAATTCACCCCTCCACTTT. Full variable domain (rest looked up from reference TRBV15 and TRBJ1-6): DAMVIQNPRYQVTQFGKPVTLSCSQTLNHNVMYWYQQKSSQAPKLLFHYYDKDFNNEADTPDNFQSRRPNTSFCFLDIRSPGLGDTAMYLCATRLGFNSPLHFGNGTRLTVT.

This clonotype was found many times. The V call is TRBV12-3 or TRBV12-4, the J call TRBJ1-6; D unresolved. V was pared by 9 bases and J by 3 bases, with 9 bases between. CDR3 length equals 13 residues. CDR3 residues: CASAVFYNSPLHF. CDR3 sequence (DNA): TGTGCCAGTGCGGTGTTCTATAATTCACCCCTCCACTTT.

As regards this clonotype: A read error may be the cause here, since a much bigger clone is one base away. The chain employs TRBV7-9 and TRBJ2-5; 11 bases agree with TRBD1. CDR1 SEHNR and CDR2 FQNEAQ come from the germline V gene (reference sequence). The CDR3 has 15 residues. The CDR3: CAGSSGQGDQETQYF. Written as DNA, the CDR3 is TGTGCCGGCAGCTCGGGACAGGGGGACCAAGAGACCCAGTACTTC.

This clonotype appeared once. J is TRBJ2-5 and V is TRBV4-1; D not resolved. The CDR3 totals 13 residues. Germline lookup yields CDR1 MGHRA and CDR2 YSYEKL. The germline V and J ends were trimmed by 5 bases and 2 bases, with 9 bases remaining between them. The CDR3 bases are TGCGCCAGCAGCGCCCGACTTCAAGAGACCCAGTACTTC. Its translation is CASSARLQETQYF.

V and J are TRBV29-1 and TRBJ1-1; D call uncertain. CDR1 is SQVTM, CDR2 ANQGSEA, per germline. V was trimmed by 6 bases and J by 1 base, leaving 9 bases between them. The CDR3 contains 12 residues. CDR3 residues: CSVRPPNTEAFF. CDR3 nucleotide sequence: TGCAGCGTAAGACCGCCGAACACTGAAGCTTTCTTT.

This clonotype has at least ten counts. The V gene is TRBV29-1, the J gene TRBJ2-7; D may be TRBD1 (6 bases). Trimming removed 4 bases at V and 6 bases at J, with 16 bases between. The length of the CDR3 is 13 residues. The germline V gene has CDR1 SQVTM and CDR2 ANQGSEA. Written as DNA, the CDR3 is TGCAGCGTTGTTAGGGACACCCGGCTCGAGCAGTACTTC. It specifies CSVVRDTRLEQYF.

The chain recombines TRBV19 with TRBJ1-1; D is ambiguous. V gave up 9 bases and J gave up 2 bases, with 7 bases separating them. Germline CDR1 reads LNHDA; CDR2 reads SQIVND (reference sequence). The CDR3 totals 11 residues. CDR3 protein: CASNSNTEAFF. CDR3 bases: TGTGCCAGCAATAGTAACACTGAAGCTTTCTTT. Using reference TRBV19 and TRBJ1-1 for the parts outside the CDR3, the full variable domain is DGGITQSPKYLFRKEGQNVTLSCEQNLNHDAMYWYRQDPGQGLRLIYYSQIVNDFQKGDIAEGYSVSREKKESFPLTVTSAQKNPTAFYLCASNSNTEAFFGQGTRLTVV.

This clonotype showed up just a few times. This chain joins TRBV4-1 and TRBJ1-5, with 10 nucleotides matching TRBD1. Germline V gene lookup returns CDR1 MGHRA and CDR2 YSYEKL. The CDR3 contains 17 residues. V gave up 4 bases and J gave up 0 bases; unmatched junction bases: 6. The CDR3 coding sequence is TGCGCCAGCAGCCCAGACAGGGGGCTCTTTAGCAATCAGCCCCAGCATTTT. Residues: CASSPDRGLFSNQPQHF.

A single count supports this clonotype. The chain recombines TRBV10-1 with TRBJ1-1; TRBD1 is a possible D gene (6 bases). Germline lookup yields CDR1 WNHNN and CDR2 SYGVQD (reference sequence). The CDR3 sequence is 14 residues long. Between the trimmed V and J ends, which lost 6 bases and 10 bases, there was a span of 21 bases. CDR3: CASSQPDSGLVAFF. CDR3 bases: TGCGCCAGCAGCCAACCGGACAGCGGGCTTGTAGCTTTCTTT.

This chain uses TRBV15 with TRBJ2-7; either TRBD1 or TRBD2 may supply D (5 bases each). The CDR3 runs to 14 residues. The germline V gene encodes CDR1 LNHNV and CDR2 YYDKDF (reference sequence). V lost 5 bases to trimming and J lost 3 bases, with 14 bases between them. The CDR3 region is CATSGDGFYYEQYF. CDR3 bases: TGTGCCACCAGCGGGGACGGCTTCTACTACGAGCAGTACTTC.

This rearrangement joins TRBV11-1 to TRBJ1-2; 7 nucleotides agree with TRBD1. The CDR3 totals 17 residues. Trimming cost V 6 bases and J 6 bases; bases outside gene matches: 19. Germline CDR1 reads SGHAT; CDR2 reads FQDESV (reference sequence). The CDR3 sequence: CASRLPSGRGPNHGYTF. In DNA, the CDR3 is TGTGCCAGCAGGCTTCCCTCTGGAAGGGGGCCAAACCATGGCTACACCTTC.

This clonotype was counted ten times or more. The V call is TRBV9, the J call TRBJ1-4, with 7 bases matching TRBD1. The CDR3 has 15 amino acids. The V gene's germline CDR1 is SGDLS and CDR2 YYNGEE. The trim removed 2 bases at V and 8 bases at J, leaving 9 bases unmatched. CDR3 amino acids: CASSVGQDLGEKLFF. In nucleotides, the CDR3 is TGTGCCAGCAGCGTCGGACAGGACCTAGGGGAAAAACTGTTTTTT.

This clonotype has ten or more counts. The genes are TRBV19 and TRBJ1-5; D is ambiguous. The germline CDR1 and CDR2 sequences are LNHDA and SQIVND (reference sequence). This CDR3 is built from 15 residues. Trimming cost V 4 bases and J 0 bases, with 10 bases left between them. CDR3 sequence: CASSREAYSNQPQHF. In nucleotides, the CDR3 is TGTGCCAGTAGTAGAGAAGCCTATAGCAATCAGCCCCAGCATTTT.

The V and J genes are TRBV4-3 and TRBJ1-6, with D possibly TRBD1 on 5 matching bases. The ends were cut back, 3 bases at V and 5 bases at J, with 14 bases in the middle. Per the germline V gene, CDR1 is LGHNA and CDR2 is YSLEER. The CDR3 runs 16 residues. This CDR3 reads CASSHNPGGDNSPLHF. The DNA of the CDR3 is TGCGCCAGCAGCCACAATCCCGGGGGGGATAATTCACCCCTCCACTTT.

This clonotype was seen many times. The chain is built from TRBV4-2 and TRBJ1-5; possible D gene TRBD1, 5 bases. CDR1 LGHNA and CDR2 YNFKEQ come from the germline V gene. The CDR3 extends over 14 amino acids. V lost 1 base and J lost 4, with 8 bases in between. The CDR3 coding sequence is TGTGCCAGCAGCCAAGCCGACAGTAATCAGCCCCAGCATTTT. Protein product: CASSQADSNQPQHF.

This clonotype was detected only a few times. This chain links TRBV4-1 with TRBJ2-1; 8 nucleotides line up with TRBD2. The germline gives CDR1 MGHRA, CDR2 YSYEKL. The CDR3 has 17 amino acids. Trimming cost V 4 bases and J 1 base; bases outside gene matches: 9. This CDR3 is CASSRLLAVKSYNEQFF. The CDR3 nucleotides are TGCGCCAGCAGCCGCTTACTAGCGGTTAAATCCTACAATGAGCAGTTCTTC.

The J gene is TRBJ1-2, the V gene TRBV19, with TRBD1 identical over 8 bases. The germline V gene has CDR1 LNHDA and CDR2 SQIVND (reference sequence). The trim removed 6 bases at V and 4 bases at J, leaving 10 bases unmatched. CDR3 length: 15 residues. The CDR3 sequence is CASRAAGQGGYGYTF. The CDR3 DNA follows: TGTGCCAGTAGGGCGGCCGGACAGGGCGGCTATGGCTACACCTTC.